Presented here are 16 T cell receptor beta chains from one specimen sequenced in a study of T cell changes during pregnancy in multiple sclerosis. The method was immunoSEQ multiplex PCR; TCRdb's version includes in-frame clones alone and lacks a portion of them. This table has about 42,000 clones, less than 90% appearing once. This specimen was CD4+ T cells from peripheral blood mononuclear cells, taken before pregnancy. The receptors were sampled from a female donor with multiple sclerosis, enrolled in a pregnancy study.

The chain combines TRBV7-3 with TRBJ2-1; a weak D match, TRBD2 (5 bases). V lost 2 bases to trimming and J lost 6 bases, with 11 bases between them. Per the germline V gene, CDR1 is SGHTA and CDR2 is FQGTGA. The CDR3 has 14 residues. CDR3 in amino acids: CASSLPGWSNEQFF. The CDR3 DNA is TGTGCCAGCAGCTTACCGGGGTGGAGCAATGAGCAGTTCTTC. The full variable domain, rest sourced from reference TRBV7-3 and TRBJ2-1, is GAGVSQTPSNKVTEKGKYVELRCDPISGHTALYWYRQSLGQGPEFLIYFQGTGAADDSGLPNDRFFAVRPEGSVSTLKIQRTERGDSAVYLCASSLPGWSNEQFFGPGTRLTVL.

The chain couples TRBV19 to TRBJ2-7, with D maybe TRBD2 (5 bases). Germline CDR1 reads LNHDA; CDR2 reads SQIVND (reference sequence). Trimming took off 3 bases at V and 0 bases at J, with 9 bases between the two ends. This CDR3 contains 14 residues. Here the CDR3 DNA reads TGTGCCAGTAGTATCGGGGTCACCTCCTACGAGCAGTACTTC. It translates to CASSIGVTSYEQYF.

The rearrangement uses TRBV7-2 and TRBJ2-1; D may be TRBD2 (5 bases). This CDR3 spans 13 amino acids. Germline lookup yields CDR1 SGHTA and CDR2 FQGNSA. Trimming stripped 10 bases from V and 3 bases from J, with 13 bases between. The chain's CDR3 is CAIDEGDYNEQFF. The CDR3 DNA reads as TGTGCCATCGATGAGGGAGACTACAATGAGCAGTTCTTC.

This chain uses TRBV4-1 with TRBJ2-7, with TRBD1 as a possible D gene (5 bases). The CDR3 runs 13 residues. Trimming stripped 4 bases from V and 6 bases from J, with 13 bases between. The germline CDR1 and CDR2 sequences are MGHRA and YSYEKL. CDR3 DNA sequence: TGCGCCAGCAGCCCGACCGACAGCGCCGAGCAGTACTTC. It is translated as CASSPTDSAEQYF.

This chain uses TRBV27 with TRBJ1-4, with TRBD1 identical over 7 bases. Trimming took 4 bases from V and 5 from J; bases not matched to a gene: 4. The CDR3 has 14 amino acids. Germline lookup yields CDR1 MNHEY and CDR2 SMNVEV (reference sequence). This chain's CDR3 is CASSYRGPNEKLFF. The CDR3 bases are TGTGCCAGCAGTTACAGGGGACCCAATGAAAAACTGTTTTTT.

In its sample, this clone was seen many times. This chain links TRBV7-2 with TRBJ1-1, with D perhaps TRBD1 (5 bases). Between the trimmed V and J ends, which lost 5 bases and 2 bases, there was a span of 9 bases. The CDR3 runs 13 residues. Per germline, CDR1 SGHTA and CDR2 FQGNSA. CDR3 sequence: CASSQQENTEAFF. In DNA, the CDR3 is TGTGCCAGCAGCCAACAGGAAAACACTGAAGCTTTCTTT.

The chain recombines TRBV18 with TRBJ2-1; the match to TRBD2 covers 10 bases. The CDR3 has 15 residues. Germline trimming cut 1 base from V and 15 bases from J; bases unmatched to any gene: 12. Looked up from germline, CDR1 is KGHSH and CDR2 is LQKENI. The CDR3, as DNA: TGTGCCAGCTCACCACTCTCCACTAGCGGGAAAGGGCTGTTCTTC. Its protein product is CASSPLSTSGKGLFF.

This rearrangement joins TRBV6-1 to TRBJ1-2, with unresolved D. The CDR3 loop spans 12 amino acids. Per germline, CDR1 MNHNS and CDR2 SASEGT. The V end lost 2 bases, the J end lost 2 bases, and 3 bases lay between the germline ends. The DNA for the CDR3 is TGTGCCAGCAGTGAACAGAACTATGGCTACACCTTC. Its protein product is CASSEQNYGYTF.

The genes are TRBV6-1 and TRBJ2-5, with 7 bases that match TRBD2. Germline assignment: CDR1 MNHNS and CDR2 SASEGT. Trimming took 7 bases from V and 1 from J; bases not matched to a gene: 6. The CDR3 length is 14 residues. The CDR3 region is CASIRSGVQETQYF. CDR3 nucleotide sequence: TGTGCCAGCATACGGAGCGGGGTCCAAGAGACCCAGTACTTC.

The V and J genes are TRBV5-3 and TRBJ2-5, with D perhaps TRBD2 (7 bases). TRBV5-3 is treated as an ORF (open reading frame) with a function not yet certain. This CDR3 is built from 15 residues. The V end lost 4 bases, the J end lost 4 bases, and 17 bases lay between the germline ends. DNA of the CDR3: TGTGCCAGAAGCCTCGACTCAGGGGAGGGAGAGACCCAGTACTTC. Residues: CARSLDSGEGETQYF.

The chain couples TRBV2 to TRBJ2-1, with no clear D. The germline V gene has CDR1 SNHLY and CDR2 FYNNEI. This CDR3 contains 15 residues. Trimming stripped 2 bases from V and 0 bases from J, with 8 bases between. The CDR3 is CASSEWSSSYNEQFF. The CDR3 DNA reads as TGTGCCAGCAGTGAATGGTCGAGCTCCTACAATGAGCAGTTCTTC.

The chain joins TRBV25-1 to TRBJ2-7, with 8 positions matching TRBD2. The junction had 8 bases not matched to a gene; V was cut back by 7 bases and J by 0 bases. This CDR3 has 15 residues. Per germline, CDR1 MGHDK and CDR2 SYGVNS. As DNA, the CDR3 is TGTGCCAGCACCGACGGGGGGGATTACTCCTACGAGCAGTACTTC. This translates into CASTDGGDYSYEQYF.

The CDR3 DNA reads as TGTGCCAGCGGAAACTTTCGGACAGTCGTCACTGAAGCTTTCTTT. Protein product: CASGNFRTVVTEAFF. The V and J genes are TRBV7-8 and TRBJ1-1; TRBD1 is a possible D gene (6 bases). The CDR3 is 15 residues long. Germline values: CDR1 SGHVS, CDR2 FQNEAQ. The V end lost 8 bases, the J end lost 4 bases, and 20 bases lay between the germline ends.

The rearrangement joins TRBV7-9 to TRBJ1-4; the D gene is possibly TRBD1 (5 bases). V was trimmed by 0 bases and J by 7 bases, leaving 9 bases between them. The CDR3 covers 14 residues. Germline V gives CDR1 SEHNR, CDR2 FQNEAQ (reference sequence). The CDR3 nucleotides are TGTGCCAGCAGCTTAGCGCAGGGAGGTGAAAAACTGTTTTTT. It is translated as CASSLAQGGEKLFF.

V gene TRBV9 combines with J gene TRBJ1-6, with 9 bases matching TRBD1. Trimming took 0 bases from V and 7 from J; bases not matched to a gene: 5. This CDR3 spans 16 amino acids. Germline V gene data show CDR1 as SGDLS and CDR2 as YYNGEE. CDR3 bases: TGTGCCAGCAGCGTAGGGGCCGACAGGGGGAATTCACCCCTCCACTTT. It specifies CASSVGADRGNSPLHF.

The rearrangement uses TRBV6-6 and TRBJ1-5; a weak D match, TRBD1 (5 bases). V lost 7 bases and J lost 4, with 11 bases in between. The CDR3 loop spans 13 amino acids. CDR1 and CDR2 from the germline V gene are MNHNY and SVGAGI (reference sequence). DNA of the CDR3: TGTGCCAGCACAGGGCCGCAAAATCAGCCCCAGCATTTT. Residues: CASTGPQNQPQHF.